This T cell receptor (beta chain) was observed in a study of cytomegalovirus exposure and HLA in healthy donors (dated by TCRdb to 2017 to 2019). Concerning the study at large: An earlier analysis of approximately 600 of the donors reported more than 250 Gb of sequence data and approximately 110 million unique TCR beta sequences from some 180 million T cells. An early release covering about 600 HLA-typed donors comprised about 300 gigabases of sequencing data and some 79 million unique TCR sequences. Of the roughly 400 genotyped donors, approximately 80% were placed in the genetic ancestry cluster associated with self-reported Caucasian donors. The study aimed to test whether cataloging public T cell receptors could reveal signatures of past pathogen exposure. The study used immunosequencing to profile the T cell repertoires of 670 or so subjects and linked those repertoires to cytomegalovirus serostatus. A separate validation cohort of approximately 130 different subjects was used in addition to the roughly 670-subject first cohort. The study combined high-throughput TCR immunosequencing, statistical association of individual TCRs with disease status, and machine learning to predict cytomegalovirus infection status. To study patterns of TCR occurrence, a later analysis re-analyzed previously published TCR beta repertoires from 666 donors and added high-resolution HLA genotyping. Rather than using new phenotypic data, the later analysis identified candidate immune exposures from TCR beta sequences and from how often those sequences occurred across donors. In an earlier analysis of 587 of the donors, high-throughput TCR beta sequencing was used to judge whether each TCR beta V gene segment behaved as functional or pseudogenic. Donor age, sex, ethnicity and CMV serostatus were collected together with the repertoire data. Genome-wide SNP genotypes for about 65% of the 666 donors were used in a later genetic analysis, which treated that subset as a discovery cohort. Every discovery cohort repertoire had been produced on one sequencing platform. Both class I and class II loci were covered by HLA typing, at four-digit resolution. Typing coverage varied by locus: about 620-630 donors for A, B, C, DRB1 and DQB1; approximately 500 for DQA1; about 600 for DPA1; roughly 470 for DPB1. Four to six DR-DQ haplotypes were handled as single units for association and clustering, since linkage in the cohort was strong. Among some 400 genotyped donors of the cohort, an average of around 240,000 unique TCR beta nucleotide sequences were sequenced per donor, about a sixth of them non-productive. The research as a whole found: Because HLA typing was unavailable for some donors at each locus, only the typed subset was used in association tests. In a later analysis, the rate of TCR association differed among HLA loci, with DRB1 alleles having the most associated TCRs and HLA-C alleles having the fewest. Correlated functional status among segregating V segments might reflect linkage disequilibrium, but an unknown experimental factor could not be ruled out. Across donors, most TCR sequences were observed very rarely, whereas some public TCRs were present in many individuals. It was suggested by the authors that the approach could potentially be generalized to other disease states and immunological phenotypes. CMV serostatus was the only immune exposure information available for the cohort. A later analysis found that most CMV-associated TCR beta chains appeared HLA-restricted, with HLA associations seemingly driven largely by CMV exposure. The sequencing pipeline was judged likely to have produced a cluster of highly shared sequence variants as a technical artifact. Around 16 rarely observed V segments, including chromosome 9 orphons, were excluded from the earlier analysis of a few hundred of the donors because counts were too low. Broadly in line with IMGT annotations, most TCR beta V segments showed up in productive rearrangements about 90% or about 30% of the time in an earlier analysis of a few hundred of the donors. In both the original and validation cohorts, the classifier was reported to diagnose cytomegalovirus status with high specificity and sensitivity. Because the 87-base-pair reads could not distinguish some IMGT-functional V segments, including TRBV6-2 and TRBV6-3, those segments were excluded. According to a later analysis, parvovirus B19, influenza, CMV and Epstein-Barr virus appeared linked to several top co-occurrence clusters. When HLA alleles, especially DR and DQ, strongly co-occurred, attributing TCR associations to individual alleles was difficult. A few of the identified cytomegalovirus-associated TCR beta chains were confirmed in vitro to be specific for cytomegalovirus antigens. In a later analysis, HLA-associated TCR beta chains showed more clonal expansion and lower generation probabilities than non-associated chains that were equally common. A total of 150 to 200 TCR beta chains were listed by the study as associated with cytomegalovirus. A further reported finding was that TCR beta sequences accurately predicted the HLA-A and HLA-B alleles for most subjects in the first cohort. The presence/absence analyses assumed that sequencing depth was roughly uniform across donors, and that assumption may not be true. In a later genetic analysis, fewer N-insertions in productive TCRs were reported among donors in an Asian-associated ancestry cluster than the roughly 670-donor mean. V-gene and J-gene trimming of TCR beta chains was associated with a missense DCLRE1C variant in a later genetic analysis, and the association was replicated in an independent cohort. The cohort was sequenced for TCR beta chains only, and without alpha or paired-chain data the features that could be detected were limited. A later analysis associated 17,000 or so TCR beta sequences with specific HLA alleles at a false discovery rate of 0.05.

To note about this clone: Its antigen target is currently unknown. Base quality data are lacking; no much larger clone is found one base away.

V was cut back by 7 bases and J by 7 bases, leaving a gap of 22 bases between them. The germline V gene sets CDR1 to MDHEN and CDR2 to SYDVKM. The CDR3 covers 15 residues, taking in both the cysteine and the phenylalanine. Only CDR3 DNA remains: 45 bases, in frame from the first base. The cohort comprised around 700 healthy bone marrow donors. Cohort members were all nominally healthy when sampled, although unrecorded immune exposures were likely present. The donor tested CMV seropositive, placing the donor among the 290 or so seropositive members of the cohort. Every donor gave a peripheral blood sample, and the peripheral blood mononuclear cells from that sample were used for TCR beta sequencing. The Qiagen DNeasy Blood Extraction Kit was used to extract genomic DNA from the blood cell samples. The method was the immunoSEQ multiplex PCR assay. A mixture of 60 forward primers for TCR Vbeta segments and 13 reverse primers for TCR Jbeta segments was used in the multiplex PCR. The CDR3 region of rearranged TCR beta genes was amplified from genomic DNA by a multiplex PCR assay. The Illumina HiSeq System was used to sequence the amplified TCR beta libraries as 87-base-pair reads. Regarding the original processing steps: A later analysis counted some 74 million unique TCR beta chains across the 550 to 700 repertoires, and around 12 million of these chains were shared by at least two donors. Raw reads were error-corrected and collapsed into unique sequences with a nearest-neighbor algorithm that merged closely related sequences to remove PCR and sequencing errors. V, D and J gene segments were assigned by aligning CDR3 sequences to IMGT reference sequences. Each retained sequence needed at least a six-nucleotide match to both a V gene segment and a J gene segment. Rearrangements were called productive when the CDR3 lacked stop codons and stayed in frame with V and J; all others were non-productive. Following IMGT convention, CDR3 was defined as the stretch from the second conserved V-encoded cysteine to the conserved J-encoded phenylalanine. The earlier analysis of 450 to 750 of the donors excluded any sequence lacking an unambiguous match to a single V gene segment. An earlier analysis of approximately 590 of the donors called V segments functional above 56.7% productive rearrangements and segregating when the between-donor standard deviation exceeded 5%. A statistical classification framework was built for diagnosing cytomegalovirus status from the catalog of TCR beta chain sequences. V and J gene assignment, in a later analysis, came from comparing TCR nucleotide sequences with IMGT/GENE-DB human TR gene sequences. The TCRdist pipeline was used in a later analysis to assign CDR3 sequences and most-parsimonious VDJ recombination scenarios. A later analysis defined each TCR beta chain by its CDR3 amino acid sequence plus V-gene family, and excluded reads lacking a unique V-gene family. To address suspected cross-contamination and a sequencing artifact, a later analysis removed 450 to 700 highly shared, low-generation-probability nucleotide sequences. In a later analysis, a clonal expansion index was calculated for each public chain from normalized within-repertoire ranks of inferred template counts. A later analysis computed generation probabilities with a VDJ recombination model fitted to out-of-frame rearrangements, and checked the results against IGoR. Hypergeometric tests were used in a later analysis to score TCR-TCR, TCR-HLA and TCR-CMV co-occurrence, with a repertoire-size bias correction applied to the TCR pairs. A later analysis estimated false discovery rates by permuting HLA or CMV assignments 20 times. In a later analysis, co-occurring TCRs were grouped with DBSCAN, and TCRdist sequence similarity was added when clustering was performed within HLA-allele-positive subsets. Repertoires with fewer than 30,000 or more than 120,000 public chains were left out of co-occurrence clustering, as were about 5 repertoires with anomalous nucleotide sharing. The table comes from immuneACCESS by way of TCRdb, which keeps in-frame sequences with V and J called. Part of the clones is missing from these tables; in studies checked, under half for an unresolved V gene and the rest for unknown reasons. V, J and clone size were drawn from that table, and D and trimming were deduced from the DNA. The sample yields some 110,000 clones; around three quarters were counted once. Roughly 12% of the sample is in the top ten clones.

What was sequenced was PBMCs. Recombination joined TRBV28 with TRBJ1-1; TRBD1 is possibly the D segment (5 matching bases). This TCR was recovered from a woman in her thirties or forties in good health and CMV-seropositive. The DNA is TGTGCCAGCATATCGGGGGGAGAGGGGAACGGTGAAGCTTTCTTT. Translated, it reads CASISGGEGNGEAFF.